This entry lists 21 T cell receptor beta chains sequenced from one sample in a study of T cells in Graves' hyperthyroidism and ophthalmopathy. TCR beta CDR3 regions were amplified from RNA. The TCR CDR3 first-round RT-PCR relied on the HTBI primer set. From the multiplex PCR reads, TCRdb called clonotypes with MiXCR, one entry per CDR3 protein. This table holds about 590,000 distinct CDR3 sequences, approximately 14% found once. The sequencing input was blood. These TCRs come from a woman in her twenties or thirties with Graves' hyperthyroidism.

The rearrangement joins TRBV10-1 to TRBJ2-1; no firm D call. The CDR3 has 15 amino acids. V was clipped by 2 bases and J by 0 bases, with 8 bases between them. The germline gives CDR1 WNHNN, CDR2 SYGVQD (reference sequence). The CDR3 DNA follows: TGCGCCAGCAGTGAGGGTCACAGCTCCTACAATGAGCAGTTCTTC. This encodes CASSEGHSSYNEQFF.

This clonotype has at least ten counts. The chain couples TRBV18 to TRBJ1-1; no definite D call. CDR3 length: 15 residues. Trimming cost V 1 base and J 1 base, with 10 bases left between them. Germline V gene lookup returns CDR1 KGHSH and CDR2 LQKENI. CDR3 in DNA: TGTGCCAGCTCACCACTAGGCAGTCAGAACACTGAAGCTTTCTTT. Amino acids: CASSPLGSQNTEAFF.

This chain uses TRBV6-1 with TRBJ1-3; D remains unclear. This CDR3 spans 15 amino acids. CDR1 and CDR2 (germline): MNHNS, SASEGT. The V end was cut by 1 base, the J end by 3 bases, with 10 bases between. The CDR3 loop reads CASSEGRAVGNTIYF. CDR3 DNA sequence: TGTGCCAGCAGTGAAGGTCGGGCAGTTGGAAACACCATATATTTT.

This clonotype was detected many times. The chain couples TRBV27 to TRBJ2-1, with D possibly being TRBD1 (6 bases). Germline CDR1 is MNHEY and CDR2 is SMNVEV (reference sequence). Trimming removed 6 bases at V and 3 bases at J, with 21 bases between. CDR3 length equals 17 residues. The CDR3 nucleotides read TGTGCCAGCAGCCCAAAGGGGATGGGACACCTCTACAATGAGCAGTTCTTC. It specifies CASSPKGMGHLYNEQFF.

This clonotype occurred many times. The chain recombines TRBV27 with TRBJ2-2; D not certain. V was trimmed by 8 bases and J by 5 bases, leaving 9 bases between them. Germline loops: CDR1 MNHEY, CDR2 SMNVEV (reference sequence). This CDR3 has 12 amino acids. The CDR3 loop reads CASGLPTGELFF. CDR3 nucleotide sequence: TGTGCCAGCGGTCTCCCGACCGGGGAGCTGTTTTTT.

This chain uses TRBV9 with TRBJ2-1; TRBD2 matches 8 bases. CDR1 is SGDLS, CDR2 YYNGEE, per germline. V gave up 1 base and J gave up 2 bases; unmatched junction bases: 5. There are 16 residues in the CDR3. The CDR3 nucleotides are TGTGCCAGCAGCGTATCCGGAGCGGGAGCCTACAATGAGCAGTTCTTC. It encodes CASSVSGAGAYNEQFF.

This clonotype came up many times. The chain has TRBV7-3 and TRBJ2-4; unclear D gene. Germline loops: CDR1 SGHTA, CDR2 FQGTGA. The CDR3 is made up of 13 amino acids. Trimming pared 5 bases from V and 7 bases from J, leaving 12 bases between. The CDR3 is CASSKDEENIQYF. CDR3 coding DNA: TGTGCCAGCAGCAAGGACGAGGAGAACATTCAGTACTTC. The variable domain in full, with the rest retrieved from reference TRBV7-3 and TRBJ2-4, is GAGVSQTPSNKVTEKGKYVELRCDPISGHTALYWYRQSLGQGPEFLIYFQGTGAADDSGLPNDRFFAVRPEGSVSTLKIQRTERGDSAVYLCASSKDEENIQYFGAGTRLSVL.

This clonotype was detected a few times. V and J are TRBV4-3 and TRBJ2-2, with D tentatively TRBD1 (5 bases). This CDR3 has 16 residues. Trimming took 0 bases from V and 0 from J, leaving 8 bases between them. The germline CDR1 and CDR2 sequences are LGHNA and YSLEER. CDR3 bases: TGCGCCAGCAGCCAAGATGAAGGGGCGAACACCGGGGAGCTGTTTTTT. It codes for CASSQDEGANTGELFF.

This clonotype was detected many times. The chain joins TRBV2 to TRBJ2-1, with no clear D. This CDR3 comprises 16 residues. Per germline, CDR1 SNHLY and CDR2 FYNNEI. V lost 7 bases and J lost 7, with 23 bases in between. DNA for the CDR3: TGTGCCAGCATAACGCCTAATGGTTTTATTGGAAATGAGCAGTTCTTC. Its protein product is CASITPNGFIGNEQFF.

This clonotype was recorded at least ten times. The gene calls are TRBV20-1 and TRBJ2-1; 7 bases are a match to TRBD1. V was pared by 6 bases and J by 0 bases, with 5 bases of the junction left unmatched. The CDR3 totals 14 residues. Germline CDR1 DFQATT, CDR2 SNEGSKA (reference sequence). In DNA, the CDR3 is TGCAGTGCCAACAGGGGACCCTCCTACAATGAGCAGTTCTTC. It specifies CSANRGPSYNEQFF.

This clonotype was seen ten or more times. The J gene is TRBJ2-2, the V gene TRBV12-3 or TRBV12-4, with a possible D match to TRBD2 (6 bases). This CDR3 is 15 amino acids long. The ends were cut back, 6 bases at V and 5 bases at J, with 16 bases in the middle. The CDR3 spells CASSRFLGGTGELFF. The CDR3, as DNA: TGTGCCAGCAGCCGCTTCCTCGGGGGTACCGGGGAGCTGTTTTTT.

The V and J genes are TRBV6-5 and TRBJ2-7; a possible D gene is TRBD2 (6 bases). In germline, CDR1 is MNHEY, CDR2 SVGAGI. There are 12 residues in the CDR3. Trimming removed 0 bases at V and 9 bases at J, with 9 bases between. The CDR3 bases are TGTGCCAGCAGTTACTCGGGACTTGTGCAGTACTTC. This translates into CASSYSGLVQYF.

The gene calls are TRBV10-1 and TRBJ2-3; 10 bases fit TRBD2. Trimming at V came to 3 bases and at J to 2 bases, leaving 11 bases not matched to a gene. The length of the CDR3 is 18 residues. Germline values: CDR1 WNHNN, CDR2 SYGVQD (reference sequence). The CDR3 here is CASSDTIRAGGSTDTQYF. DNA of the CDR3: TGCGCCAGCAGTGACACAATCCGAGCGGGAGGGTCCACAGATACGCAGTATTTT.

Details on this clonotype: Just one base apart from a much larger clone, this may be a read error. V usage is TRBV27 and J usage is TRBJ2-7; possibly TRBD1 for D (6 bases). Germline V gene data show CDR1 as MNHEY and CDR2 as SMNVEV (reference sequence). The CDR3 extends over 14 amino acids. The CDR3 DNA is TGTGCCAGCAGTCCTCACAGGGAGACGTACGAGCAGCACTTC. Translated: CASSPHRETYEQHF.

This clonotype was recorded many times. The gene calls are TRBV5-1 and TRBJ2-2; perhaps TRBD2 as D (5 bases). This CDR3 comprises 16 residues. V was trimmed by 1 base and J by 1 base, leaving 11 bases between them. CDR1 SGHRS and CDR2 YFSETQ come from the germline V gene. The CDR3 bases are TGCGCCAGCAGCTTGAGAGGGCAGCTGAACACCGGGGAGCTGTTTTTT. Its protein is CASSLRGQLNTGELFF.

The chain couples TRBV6-8 to TRBJ2-2; 9 nucleotides line up with TRBD2. CDR3 length equals 18 residues. In germline, CDR1 is MNHGY, CDR2 SAAAGT. V lost 1 base, J lost 0 bases, and 6 bases stayed unmatched. CDR3 nucleotides: TGTGCCAGCAGTTACTTAGCGGGAGTTAACCCGAACACCGGGGAGCTGTTTTTT. It translates to CASSYLAGVNPNTGELFF.

This clonotype was found a few times. The chain is built from TRBV6-2 or TRBV6-3 and TRBJ2-1; maybe TRBD2 (6 bases). Germline V gene lookup returns CDR1 MNHEY and CDR2 SVGEGT. The V end lost 0 bases, the J end lost 0 bases, and 18 bases lay between the germline ends. The CDR3 runs 19 residues. The CDR3 region has the DNA TGTGCCAGCAGTTACTCGGCGGGAACGGTACCCTTCTCCTACAATGAGCAGTTCTTC. It encodes CASSYSAGTVPFSYNEQFF.

The chain couples TRBV5-1 to TRBJ2-5; TRBD1 aligns across 8 bases. The germline CDR1 and CDR2 sequences are SGHRS and YFSETQ. The trim removed 4 bases at V and 1 base at J, leaving 6 bases unmatched. CDR3 length: 15 residues. The CDR3 loop is CASSEDRGSQETQYF. As DNA, the CDR3 is TGCGCCAGCAGCGAAGACAGGGGATCCCAAGAGACCCAGTACTTC.

As for this clonotype: This may arise from a read error, as a much more abundant clone is one base away. The rearrangement joins TRBV11-2 to TRBJ2-1, with D maybe TRBD2 (5 bases). Germline V gives CDR1 SGHAT, CDR2 FQNNGV. V shed 4 bases and J shed 8 bases, with 18 bases lying between them. The CDR3 extends over 15 amino acids. This chain's CDR3 is CASSSGITSVDEQFF. The CDR3 DNA follows: TGTGCCAGCAGCTCCGGGATTACTTCAGTGGATGAGCAGTTCTTC.

J is TRBJ2-1 and V is TRBV6-2 or TRBV6-3; TRBD2 matches 7 bases. J gave up 9 bases and V 7 bases, and 9 bases lay outside the gene matches. Per the germline V gene, CDR1 is MNHEY and CDR2 is SVGEGT. There are 13 residues in the CDR3. In nucleotides, the CDR3 is TGTGCCAGCACCGAACACACGGGGGGTGAGCAGTTCTTC. Translating gives CASTEHTGGEQFF.

This clonotype has a count of ten or more. This chain uses TRBV7-2 with TRBJ2-1; TRBD2 aligns across 7 bases. CDR1 and CDR2 from the germline V gene are SGHTA and FQGNSA. Unmatched junction bases numbered 4, after V lost 1 base and J lost 7 bases. The CDR3 length is 14 residues. The CDR3 sequence: CASSLDWGGNEQFF. CDR3 DNA: TGTGCCAGCAGCTTAGATTGGGGGGGAAATGAGCAGTTCTTC.